The clone carrying this T cell receptor beta chain was seen many times. Its antigen is unidentified. The data were obtained in a study of spatial heterogeneity in lung cancer. Study-level information: Mean representation of each unique TCR and UMI combination in the raw reads exceeded nine occurrences.

General study results and limits: Circulating ubiquitous expanded tumor TCRs were observed more frequently at resection than at follow-up.

As for time point: sample taken at primary tumor resection. Unsorted tumor, nontumor lung tissue or cryopreserved PBMC supplied the whole RNA. Individual TCR cDNA molecules each bore their own unique molecular identifier. TCRdb used MiXCR to reprocess the 5' RACE reads, holding one entry per CDR3 protein. The sample consists of more than 30,000 distinct CDR3 sequences, about 5% of them appearing once. Losses at the gene ends were 5 bases for V and 2 bases for J; bases not matched to a gene: 5. This CDR3 comprises 14 residues. Germline CDR1 SGHVS, CDR2 FQNEAQ. This sequence originates from a female donor with early-stage non-small cell lung cancer. The V and J genes are TRBV7-8 and TRBJ1-2; 7 nucleotides line up with TRBD1. The sample was PBMCs, taken at surgery. The chain's CDR3 is CASSNGQANYGYTF. CDR3 DNA sequence: TGTGCCAGCAGCAACGGACAGGCCAACTATGGCTACACCTTC.